Below, 5 T cell receptor beta chains from the same sample are listed, as sequenced in a study of regulatory T cells in long-lasting Graves disease. The sample's time point: newly diagnosed GD, antithyroid drugs for less than 3 months. TCR sequences were obtained from RNA taken from PBMCs. Arm-PCR of CDR3 regions and iRepertoire HTBI primers were the basis on which TCR beta libraries were built. TCRdb reprocessed the multiplex PCR reads via MiXCR and lists one record per CDR3 protein. The repertoire holds 400,000 to 450,000 distinct CDR3 sequences, with about 16% as singletons. This sample also belongs to another study, concerning T cells in Graves' hyperthyroidism and ophthalmopathy.

Sequenced here: peripheral blood mononuclear cells (PBMCs), sampled at new diagnosis, from a patient treated with antithyroid drugs. These TCRs come from a woman in her 30s with Graves disease.

The chain links TRBV2 to TRBJ1-1; maybe TRBD1 (6 bases). The CDR3 is 12 residues long. Trimming cost V 6 bases and J 5 bases, with 10 bases left between them. Germline CDR1 and CDR2: SNHLY and FYNNEI. The CDR3 region has the DNA TGTGCCAGCAGCCAGGGGTGGACTGAAGCTTTCTTT. Translating it yields CASSQGWTEAFF.

This clonotype has ten or more counts. This chain uses TRBV3-1 with TRBJ2-1; weak D call: TRBD2 (5 bases). With 4 bases removed from V and 9 bases from J, the gap between germline ends came to 19 bases. The CDR3 covers 15 residues. From germline, CDR1 is LGHDT and CDR2 YNNKEL (reference sequence). The CDR3 protein is CASSPRTPLGIEQFF. The CDR3 DNA reads TGTGCCAGCAGCCCACGGACTCCTCTGGGGATTGAGCAGTTCTTC.

This clonotype has a count of ten or more. V gene TRBV9 combines with J gene TRBJ2-6; no firm D call. V was pared by 0 bases and J by 1 base, with 11 bases between. The CDR3 consists of 17 residues. Germline V lookup: CDR1 SGDLS, CDR2 YYNGEE. CDR3 in amino acids: CASSVVADSSGANVLTF. The CDR3 nucleotides read TGTGCCAGCAGCGTAGTGGCAGATTCGTCTGGGGCCAACGTCCTGACTTTC.

This clonotype showed up many times. This rearrangement joins TRBV20-1 to TRBJ2-2; D unclear. Germline CDR1 is DFQATT and CDR2 is SNEGSKA (reference sequence). Trimming took off 0 bases at V and 6 bases at J, with 2 bases between the two ends. CDR3 length equals 11 residues. The CDR3, as DNA: TGCAGTGCTAGAGAAGCCGGGGAGCTGTTTTTT. This translates into CSAREAGELFF.

The V gene is TRBV19, the J gene TRBJ2-1; 11 nucleotides agree with TRBD1. V trimming: 4 bases; J trimming: 9 bases; junction bases outside the gene matches: 11. Germline V gives CDR1 LNHDA, CDR2 SQIVND (reference sequence). The CDR3 length is 16 residues. Written as DNA, the CDR3 is TGTGCCAGTAGTACTCTCGGACAGGGGGCGTCGGCTGAGCAGTTCTTC. This encodes CASSTLGQGASAEQFF.